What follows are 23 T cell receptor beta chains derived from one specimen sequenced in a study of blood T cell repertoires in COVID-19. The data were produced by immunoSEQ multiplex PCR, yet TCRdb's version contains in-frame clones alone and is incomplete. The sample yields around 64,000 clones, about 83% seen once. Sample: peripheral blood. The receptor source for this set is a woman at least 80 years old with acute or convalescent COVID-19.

CDR3 sequence reads: CASSAAGARNEQFF. The CDR3 nucleotides read TGTGCCAGCAGTGCAGCGGGAGCGCGGAATGAGCAGTTCTTC. The rearrangement uses TRBV2 and TRBJ2-1, with 8 bases identical to TRBD2. This CDR3 is built from 14 residues. V shed 4 bases and J 7 bases; nucleotides not matched to a gene: 6. In germline, CDR1 is SNHLY, CDR2 FYNNEI.

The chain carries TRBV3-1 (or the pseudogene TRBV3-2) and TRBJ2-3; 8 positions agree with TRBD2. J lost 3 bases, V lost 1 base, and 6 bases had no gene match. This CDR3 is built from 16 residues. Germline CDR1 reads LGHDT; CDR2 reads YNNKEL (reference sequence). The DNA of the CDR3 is TGTGCCAGCAGCCAAGCCGGGACTAGAGTTACAGATACGCAGTATTTT. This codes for CASSQAGTRVTDTQYF.

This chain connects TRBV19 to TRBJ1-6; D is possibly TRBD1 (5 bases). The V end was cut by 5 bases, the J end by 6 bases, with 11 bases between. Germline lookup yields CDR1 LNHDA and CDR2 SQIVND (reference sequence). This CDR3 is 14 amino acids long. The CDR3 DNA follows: TGTGCCAGTAGTCCCGACCAGGGTAATTCACCCCTCCACTTT. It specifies CASSPDQGNSPLHF.

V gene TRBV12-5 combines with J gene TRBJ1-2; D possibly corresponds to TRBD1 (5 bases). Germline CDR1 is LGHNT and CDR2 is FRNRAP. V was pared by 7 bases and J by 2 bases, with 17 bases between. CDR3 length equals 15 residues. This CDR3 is CASAQSDRINYGYTF. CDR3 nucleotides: TGTGCTAGTGCGCAATCAGACAGAATAAACTATGGCTACACCTTC.

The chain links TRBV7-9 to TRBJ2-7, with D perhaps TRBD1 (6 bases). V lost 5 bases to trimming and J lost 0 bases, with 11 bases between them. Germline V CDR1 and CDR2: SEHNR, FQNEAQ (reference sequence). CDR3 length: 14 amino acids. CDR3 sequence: CASSPGTTSYEQYF. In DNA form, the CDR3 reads TGTGCCAGCAGCCCCGGGACAACCTCCTACGAGCAGTACTTC.

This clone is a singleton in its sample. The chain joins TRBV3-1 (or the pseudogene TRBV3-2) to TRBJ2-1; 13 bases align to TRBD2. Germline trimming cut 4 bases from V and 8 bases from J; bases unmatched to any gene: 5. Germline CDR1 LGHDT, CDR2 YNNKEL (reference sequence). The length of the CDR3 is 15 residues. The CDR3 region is CASSPWTSGSDEQFF. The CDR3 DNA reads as TGTGCCAGCAGCCCCTGGACTAGCGGGAGCGATGAGCAGTTCTTC.

This chain's CDR3 is CAAGEVNEQFF. CDR3 DNA sequence: TGTGCCGCTGGGGAGGTGAATGAGCAGTTCTTC. V gene TRBV12-3 or TRBV12-4 combines with J gene TRBJ2-1; D perhaps matches TRBD2 (6 bases). V was clipped by 11 bases and J by 7 bases, with 12 bases between them. The CDR3 has 11 residues.

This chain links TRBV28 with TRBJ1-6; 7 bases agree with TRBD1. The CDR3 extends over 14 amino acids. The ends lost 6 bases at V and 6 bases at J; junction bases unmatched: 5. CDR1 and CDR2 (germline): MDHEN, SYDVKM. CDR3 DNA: TGTGCCAGCAGCGCCGGGACAGTTAATTCACCCCTCCACTTT. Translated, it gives CASSAGTVNSPLHF.

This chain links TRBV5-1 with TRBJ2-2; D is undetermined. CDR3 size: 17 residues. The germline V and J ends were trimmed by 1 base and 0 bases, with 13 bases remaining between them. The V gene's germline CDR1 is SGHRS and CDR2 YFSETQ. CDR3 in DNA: TGCGCCAGCAGCTTGAGCATAGGCACTACGAACACCGGGGAGCTGTTTTTT. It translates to CASSLSIGTTNTGELFF.

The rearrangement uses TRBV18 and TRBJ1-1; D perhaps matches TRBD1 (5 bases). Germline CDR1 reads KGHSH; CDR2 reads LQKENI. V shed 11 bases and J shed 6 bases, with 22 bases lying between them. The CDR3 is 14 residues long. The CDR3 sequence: CASIGGEGHAEAFF. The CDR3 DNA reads TGTGCCTCGATCGGGGGGGAGGGCCACGCTGAAGCTTTCTTT.

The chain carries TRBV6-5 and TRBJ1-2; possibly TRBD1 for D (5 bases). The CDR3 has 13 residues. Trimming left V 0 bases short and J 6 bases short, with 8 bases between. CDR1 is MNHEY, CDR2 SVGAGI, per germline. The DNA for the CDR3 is TGTGCCAGCAGTTACTCCCAGGGTGATGGCTACACCTTC. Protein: CASSYSQGDGYTF.

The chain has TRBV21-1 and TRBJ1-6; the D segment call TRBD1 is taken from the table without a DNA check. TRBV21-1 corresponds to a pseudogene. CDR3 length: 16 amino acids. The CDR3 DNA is TGTGCCAGCAGCAAAGGATATCACAGTAACAATTCACCCCTCCACTTT. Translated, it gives CASSKGYHSNNSPLHF.

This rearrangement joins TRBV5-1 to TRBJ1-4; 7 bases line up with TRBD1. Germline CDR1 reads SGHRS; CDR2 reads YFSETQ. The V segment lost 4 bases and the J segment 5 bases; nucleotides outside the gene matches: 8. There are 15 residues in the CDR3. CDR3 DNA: TGCGCCAGCAGCCTCTTGGGGACAGAGAATGAAAAACTGTTTTTT. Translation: CASSLLGTENEKLFF.

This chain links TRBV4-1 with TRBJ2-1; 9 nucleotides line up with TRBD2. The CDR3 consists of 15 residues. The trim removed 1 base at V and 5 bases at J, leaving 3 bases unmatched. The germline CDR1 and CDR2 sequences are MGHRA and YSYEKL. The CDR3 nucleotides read TGCGCCAGCAGCCAAGTTCTAGCGGGGAACAATGAGCAGTTCTTC. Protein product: CASSQVLAGNNEQFF.

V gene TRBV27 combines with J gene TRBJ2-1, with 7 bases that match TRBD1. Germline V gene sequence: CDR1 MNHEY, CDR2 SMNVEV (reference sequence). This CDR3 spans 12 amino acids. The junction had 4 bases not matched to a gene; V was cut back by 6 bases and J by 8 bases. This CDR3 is CASSKQGHEQFF. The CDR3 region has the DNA TGTGCCAGCAGCAAACAGGGGCATGAGCAGTTCTTC.

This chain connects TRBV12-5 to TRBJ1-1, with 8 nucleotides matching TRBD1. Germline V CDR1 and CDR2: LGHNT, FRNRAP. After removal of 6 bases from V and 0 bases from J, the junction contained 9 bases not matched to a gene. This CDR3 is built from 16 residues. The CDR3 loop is CASGRRQGSLNTEAFF. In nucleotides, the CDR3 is TGTGCTAGTGGACGCCGACAGGGGTCACTGAACACTGAAGCTTTCTTT.

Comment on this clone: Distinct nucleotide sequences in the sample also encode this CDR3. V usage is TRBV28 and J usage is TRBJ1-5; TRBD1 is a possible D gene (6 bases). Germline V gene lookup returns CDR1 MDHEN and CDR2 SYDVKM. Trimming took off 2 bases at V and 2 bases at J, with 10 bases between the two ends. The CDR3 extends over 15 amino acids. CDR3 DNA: TGTGCCAGCAGTTTAGGGGGCAGCCGCAATCAGCCCCAGCATTTT. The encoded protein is CASSLGGSRNQPQHF.

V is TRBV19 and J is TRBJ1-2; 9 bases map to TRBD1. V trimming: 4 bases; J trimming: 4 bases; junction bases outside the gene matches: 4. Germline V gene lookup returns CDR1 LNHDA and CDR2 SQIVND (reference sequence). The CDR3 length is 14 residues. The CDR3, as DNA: TGTGCCAGTAGTACGGACAGGGGCGCCTATGGCTACACCTTC. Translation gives CASSTDRGAYGYTF.

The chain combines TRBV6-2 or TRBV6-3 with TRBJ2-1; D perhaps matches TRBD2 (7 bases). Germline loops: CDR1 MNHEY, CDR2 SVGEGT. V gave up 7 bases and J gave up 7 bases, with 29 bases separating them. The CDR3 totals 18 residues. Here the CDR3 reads CASTPRGLGGGPRNEQFF. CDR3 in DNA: TGTGCCAGCACCCCTCGGGGGCTGGGGGGAGGGCCCAGGAATGAGCAGTTCTTC.

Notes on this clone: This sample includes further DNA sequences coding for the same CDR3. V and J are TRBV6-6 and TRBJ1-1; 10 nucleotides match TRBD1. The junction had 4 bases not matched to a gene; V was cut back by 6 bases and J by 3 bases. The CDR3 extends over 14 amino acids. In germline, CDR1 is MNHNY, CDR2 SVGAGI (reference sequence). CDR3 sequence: CASRGQGGDTEAFF. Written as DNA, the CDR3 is TGTGCCAGCAGAGGACAGGGGGGCGACACTGAAGCTTTCTTT.

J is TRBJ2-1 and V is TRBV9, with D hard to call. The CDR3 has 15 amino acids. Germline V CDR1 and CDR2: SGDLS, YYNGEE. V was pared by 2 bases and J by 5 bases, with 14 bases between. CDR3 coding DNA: TGTGCCAGCAGCGTGCAGGCCCGTCCCGACAATGAGCAGTTCTTC. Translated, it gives CASSVQARPDNEQFF. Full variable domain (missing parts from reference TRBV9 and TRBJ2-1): DSGVTQTPKHLITATGQRVTLRCSPRSGDLSVYWYQQSLDQGLQFLIQYYNGEERAKGNILERFSAQQFPDLHSELNLSSLELGDSALYFCASSVQARPDNEQFFGPGTRLTVL.

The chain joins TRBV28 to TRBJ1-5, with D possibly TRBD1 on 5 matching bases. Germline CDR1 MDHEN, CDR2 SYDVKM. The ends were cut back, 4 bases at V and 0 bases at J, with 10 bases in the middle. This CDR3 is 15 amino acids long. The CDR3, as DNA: TGTGCCAGCAGTTCTGGGGGGTATAGCAATCAGCCCCAGCATTTT. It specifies CASSSGGYSNQPQHF.

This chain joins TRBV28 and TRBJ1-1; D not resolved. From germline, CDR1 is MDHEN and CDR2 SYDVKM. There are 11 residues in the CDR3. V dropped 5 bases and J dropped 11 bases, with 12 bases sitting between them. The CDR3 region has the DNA TGTGCCAGCAGTCCCCGACTCGGGGCTTTCTTT. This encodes CASSPRLGAFF.